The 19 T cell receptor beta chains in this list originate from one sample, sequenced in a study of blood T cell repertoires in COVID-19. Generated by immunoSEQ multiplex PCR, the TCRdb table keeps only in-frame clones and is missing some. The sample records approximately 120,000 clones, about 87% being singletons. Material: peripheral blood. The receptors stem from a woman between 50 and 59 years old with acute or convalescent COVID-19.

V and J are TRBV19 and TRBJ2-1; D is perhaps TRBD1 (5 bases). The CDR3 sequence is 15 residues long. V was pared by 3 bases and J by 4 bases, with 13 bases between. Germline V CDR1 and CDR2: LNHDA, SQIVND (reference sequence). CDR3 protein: CASSMGPGPYNEQFF. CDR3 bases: TGTGCCAGTAGTATGGGGCCAGGGCCTTACAATGAGCAGTTCTTC. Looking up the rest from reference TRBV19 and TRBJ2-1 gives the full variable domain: DGGITQSPKYLFRKEGQNVTLSCEQNLNHDAMYWYRQDPGQGLRLIYYSQIVNDFQKGDIAEGYSVSREKKESFPLTVTSAQKNPTAFYLCASSMGPGPYNEQFFGPGTRLTVL.

CDR3 nucleotide sequence: TGTGCCAGCAGCACTGACAGCCCCGGGGGGAGCTACACCTTC. This sequence encodes CASSTDSPGGSYTF. The chain uses TRBV28 and TRBJ1-2, with D perhaps matching TRBD1 (5 bases). V gave up 6 bases and J gave up 9 bases, with 20 bases separating them. The germline gives CDR1 MDHEN, CDR2 SYDVKM. The length of the CDR3 is 14 residues.

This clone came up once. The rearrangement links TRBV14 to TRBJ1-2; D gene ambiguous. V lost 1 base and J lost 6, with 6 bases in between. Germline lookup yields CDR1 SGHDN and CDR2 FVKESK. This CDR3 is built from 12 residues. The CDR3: CASSQVRDGYTF. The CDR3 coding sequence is TGTGCCAGCAGCCAAGTGAGGGATGGCTACACCTTC.

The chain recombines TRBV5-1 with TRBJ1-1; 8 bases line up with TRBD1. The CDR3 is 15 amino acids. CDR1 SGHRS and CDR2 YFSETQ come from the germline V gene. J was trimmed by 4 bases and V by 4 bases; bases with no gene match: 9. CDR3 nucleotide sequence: TGCGCCAGCAGCGGGTCAGGGGGCGCGGGCACTGAAGCTTTCTTT. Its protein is CASSGSGGAGTEAFF. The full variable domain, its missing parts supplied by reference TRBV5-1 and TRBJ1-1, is KAGVTQTPRYLIKTRGQQVTLSCSPISGHRSVSWYQQTPGQGLQFLFEYFSETQRNKGNFPGRFSGRQFSNSRSEMNVSTLELGDSALYLCASSGSGGAGTEAFFGQGTRLTVV.

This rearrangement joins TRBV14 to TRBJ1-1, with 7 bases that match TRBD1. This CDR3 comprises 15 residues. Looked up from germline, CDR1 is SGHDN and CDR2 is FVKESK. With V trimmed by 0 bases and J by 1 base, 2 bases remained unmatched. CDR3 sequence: CASSQDRQGNTEAFF. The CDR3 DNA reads TGTGCCAGCAGCCAAGATCGACAGGGGAACACTGAAGCTTTCTTT.

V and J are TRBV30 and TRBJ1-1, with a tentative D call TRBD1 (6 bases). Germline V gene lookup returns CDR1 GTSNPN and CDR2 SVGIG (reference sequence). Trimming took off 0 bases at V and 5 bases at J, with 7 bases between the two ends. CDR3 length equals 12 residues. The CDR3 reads CAWSVTGTEAFF. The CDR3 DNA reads TGTGCCTGGAGTGTAACAGGGACTGAAGCTTTCTTT.

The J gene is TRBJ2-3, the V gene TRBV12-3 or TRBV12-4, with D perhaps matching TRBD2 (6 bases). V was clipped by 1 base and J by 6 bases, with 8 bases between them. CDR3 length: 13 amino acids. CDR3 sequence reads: CASSLGRADTQYF. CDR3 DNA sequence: TGTGCCAGCAGTTTAGGGAGGGCGGATACGCAGTATTTT.

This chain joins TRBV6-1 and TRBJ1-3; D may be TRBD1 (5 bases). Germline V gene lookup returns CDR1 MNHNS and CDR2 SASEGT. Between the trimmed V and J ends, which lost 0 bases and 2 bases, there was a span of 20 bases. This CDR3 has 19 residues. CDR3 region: CASSEAYKGIGRAGNTIYF. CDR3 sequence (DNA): TGTGCCAGCAGTGAAGCGTACAAGGGGATAGGTAGAGCTGGAAACACCATATATTTT.

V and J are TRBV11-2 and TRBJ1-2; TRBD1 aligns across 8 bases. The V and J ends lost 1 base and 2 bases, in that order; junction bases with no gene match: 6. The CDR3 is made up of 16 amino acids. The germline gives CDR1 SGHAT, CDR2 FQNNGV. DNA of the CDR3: TGTGCCAGCAGCTTAGCTGCAGGGGGCATGAACTATGGCTACACCTTC. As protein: CASSLAAGGMNYGYTF.

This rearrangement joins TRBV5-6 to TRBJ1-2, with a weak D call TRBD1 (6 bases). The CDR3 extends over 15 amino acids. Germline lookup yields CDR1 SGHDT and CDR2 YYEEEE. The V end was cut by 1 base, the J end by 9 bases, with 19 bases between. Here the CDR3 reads CASSLSRGGMLRYTF. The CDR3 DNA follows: TGTGCCAGCAGCTTGTCCCGGGGGGGCATGTTACGCTACACCTTC.

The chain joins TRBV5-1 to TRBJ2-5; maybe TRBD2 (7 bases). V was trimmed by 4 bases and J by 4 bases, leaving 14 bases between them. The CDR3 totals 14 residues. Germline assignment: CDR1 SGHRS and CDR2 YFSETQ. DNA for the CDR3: TGCGCCAGCAGCCCAATCGGGGGGCCAGAGACCCAGTACTTC. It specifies CASSPIGGPETQYF.

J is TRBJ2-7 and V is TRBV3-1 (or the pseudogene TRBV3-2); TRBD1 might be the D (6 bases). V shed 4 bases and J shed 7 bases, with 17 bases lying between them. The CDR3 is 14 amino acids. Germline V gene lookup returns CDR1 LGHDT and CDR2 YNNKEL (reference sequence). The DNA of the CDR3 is TGTGCCAGCAGCCTGGGGGCATATGGAAAGGAGCAGTACTTC. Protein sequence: CASSLGAYGKEQYF.

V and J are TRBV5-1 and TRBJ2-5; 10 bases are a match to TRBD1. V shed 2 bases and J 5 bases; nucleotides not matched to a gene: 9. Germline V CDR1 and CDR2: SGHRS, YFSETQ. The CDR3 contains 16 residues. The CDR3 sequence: CASSFRQGANGETQYF. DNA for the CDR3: TGCGCCAGCAGCTTCCGACAGGGGGCTAACGGGGAGACCCAGTACTTC.

CDR3 DNA: TGTGCCAGCTCACCACCAAGGAACAGGGGAACTAATGAAAAACTGTTTTTT. This sequence encodes CASSPPRNRGTNEKLFF. The chain combines TRBV18 with TRBJ1-4, with 7 bases that match TRBD1. The CDR3 is 17 amino acids. Germline trimming cut 0 bases from V and 1 base from J; bases unmatched to any gene: 5. The germline CDR1 and CDR2 sequences are KGHSH and LQKENI.

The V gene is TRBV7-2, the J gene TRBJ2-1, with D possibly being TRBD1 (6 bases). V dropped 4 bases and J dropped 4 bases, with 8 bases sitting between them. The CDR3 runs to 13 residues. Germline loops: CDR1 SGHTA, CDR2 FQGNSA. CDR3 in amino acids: CASSSGQYNEQFF. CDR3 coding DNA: TGTGCCAGCAGCTCCGGACAGTACAATGAGCAGTTCTTC.

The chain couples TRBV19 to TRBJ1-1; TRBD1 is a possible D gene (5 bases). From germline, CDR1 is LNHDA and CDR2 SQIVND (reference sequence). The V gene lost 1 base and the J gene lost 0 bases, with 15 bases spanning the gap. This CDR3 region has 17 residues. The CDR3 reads CASSIAGRVGLNTEAFF. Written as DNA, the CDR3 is TGTGCCAGTAGTATAGCAGGCAGGGTAGGGCTGAACACTGAAGCTTTCTTT.

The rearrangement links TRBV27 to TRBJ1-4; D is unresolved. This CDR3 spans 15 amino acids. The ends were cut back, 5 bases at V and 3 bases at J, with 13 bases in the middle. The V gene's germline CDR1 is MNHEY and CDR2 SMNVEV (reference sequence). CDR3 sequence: CASSPSGGPNEKLFF. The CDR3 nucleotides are TGTGCCAGCAGTCCTAGCGGCGGACCTAATGAAAAACTGTTTTTT.

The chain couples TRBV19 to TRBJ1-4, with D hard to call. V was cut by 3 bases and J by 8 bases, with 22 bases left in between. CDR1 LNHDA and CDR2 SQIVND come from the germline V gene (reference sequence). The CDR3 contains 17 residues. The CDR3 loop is CASSMAVSVGVQEKLFF. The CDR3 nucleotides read TGTGCCAGTAGTATGGCGGTGTCGGTAGGAGTGCAAGAAAAACTGTTTTTT.

This CDR3 reads CASSPGWERGGRTGELFF. In nucleotides, the CDR3 is TGTGCCAGCAGTCCCGGTTGGGAGCGGGGGGGCCGAACCGGGGAGCTGTTTTTT. This chain connects TRBV6-6 to TRBJ2-2, with 10 bases aligning to TRBD2. The J segment lost 5 bases and the V segment lost 5 bases, leaving 14 bases of the junction unmatched. The CDR3 has 18 amino acids. Germline assignment: CDR1 MNHNY and CDR2 SVGAGI (reference sequence).